This T cell receptor (beta chain) derives from a study of shared clonotypes between healthy human individuals. Background on the study: Donor composition was a couple of women and three men, aged 18 to 49. Per donor, three plates held CD4 naive cells, three held CD4 memory, two held CD8 naive and one held CD8 memory.

Here immunoSEQ multiplex PCR was the method, and the copy in TCRdb shows in-frame clones only, minus some. The sample records around 2,000,000 clones, roughly 91% being singletons. Study-level points and caveats: Sharing of clonotypes among donors was expected to vary with sequencing depth.

Germline loops: CDR1 SQVTM, CDR2 ANQGSEA. V was clipped by 7 bases and J by 2 bases; unmatched bases: 8. The length of the CDR3 is 13 residues. Comment on this clone: The antigen is not known.

In the naive CD8 group, cells lacked CD45RO and were positively selected for CCR7, so terminally differentiated effector memory CD45RA+ cells were left out. This chain uses TRBV29-1 with TRBJ2-7, with 7 bases that match TRBD2. Material for sequencing was naive CD8+ T cells from PBMCs. This clonotype originated in a man younger than 30 in good health. Some clones in this sample may be carry-over from other donors' samples. The CDR3 sequence is CSALPSGTYEQYF. CDR3 sequence (DNA): TGCAGCGCACTCCCGAGCGGGACCTACGAGCAGTACTTC.